The sequence of this T cell receptor (beta chain) was determined in a study of cytomegalovirus exposure and HLA in healthy donors. The PCR contained 60 Vbeta and 13 Jbeta primers. The method was immunoSEQ multiplex PCR; TCRdb's version includes in-frame clones alone and lacks a portion of them. The sample yields over 150,000 clones, over 70% seen once. Germline CDR1 and CDR2: MNHEY and SMNVEV (reference sequence). The CDR3 runs 18 residues. Trimming cost V 5 bases and J 0 bases; bases outside gene matches: 13. About this clone itself: Antigen unknown.

The study's findings and limits: It was assumed in the presence/absence analyses that sequencing depth was roughly uniform across donors. Being indistinguishable, some V segments were excluded, TRBV6-2 and TRBV6-3 among them. Previously analyzed data showed that most TCR beta V segments were productive at a frequency of about 90% or about 30%.

V and J are TRBV27 and TRBJ2-4; the match to TRBD2 covers 7 bases. The sequence derives from a man younger than 45 in good health and CMV-seronegative. Sequencing input: PBMCs. CDR3 sequence reads: CASSQLAFPDIAKNIQYF. CDR3 DNA: TGTGCCAGCAGTCAACTAGCGTTCCCTGACATAGCCAAAAACATTCAGTACTTC.